This record looks at one T cell receptor (beta chain) sequence and its context. Antigen: not known. The data derive from a study of T cells in localized non-small cell lung cancer. The CDR3 totals 15 residues. V trimming: 4 bases; J trimming: 8 bases; junction bases outside the gene matches: 5. Germline V gene data show CDR1 as SGHRS and CDR2 as YFSETQ. Findings and caveats of the study: Appearance in adjacent lung was seen for a median around 58 of the top 100 tumor clones. Uninvolved nearby lung showed the greatest T cell clonality, exceeding that found in tumor. Tumor samples were not multi-region, leaving intratumor heterogeneity unexcluded.

This table comes from immunoSEQ multiplex PCR, and its TCRdb copy is limited to in-frame clones, with some not included. The sample shows 30,000 to 35,000 clones, 88% of them seen only once. The rearrangement links TRBV5-1 to TRBJ2-1; 14 positions agree with TRBD2. The sample was peripheral blood, taken before any cancer treatment. This TCR derives from a woman aged 40 to 75 with stage I lung adenocarcinoma. The CDR3 DNA follows: TGCGCCAGCAGCCAGACTAGCGGGGGGGCCCATGAGCAGTTCTTC. Residues: CASSQTSGGAHEQFF.